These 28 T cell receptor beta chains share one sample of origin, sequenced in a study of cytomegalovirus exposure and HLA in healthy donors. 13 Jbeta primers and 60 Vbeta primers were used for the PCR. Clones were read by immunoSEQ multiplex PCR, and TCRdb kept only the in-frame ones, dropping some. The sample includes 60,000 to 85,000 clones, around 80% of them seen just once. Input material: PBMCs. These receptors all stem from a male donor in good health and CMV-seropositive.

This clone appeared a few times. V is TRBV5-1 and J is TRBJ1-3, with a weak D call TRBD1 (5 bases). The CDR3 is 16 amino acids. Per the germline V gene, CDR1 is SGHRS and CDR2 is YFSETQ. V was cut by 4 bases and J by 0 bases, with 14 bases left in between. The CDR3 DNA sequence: TGCGCCAGCAGCCCCGGGACTGCAAGCTCTGGAAACACCATATATTTT. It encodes CASSPGTASSGNTIYF.

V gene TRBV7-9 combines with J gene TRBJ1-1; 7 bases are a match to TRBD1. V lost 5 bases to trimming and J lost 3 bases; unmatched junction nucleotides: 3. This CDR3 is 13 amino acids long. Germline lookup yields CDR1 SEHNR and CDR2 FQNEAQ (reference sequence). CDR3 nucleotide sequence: TGTGCCAGCAGCCCGGGACAGTACACTGAAGCTTTCTTT. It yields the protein CASSPGQYTEAFF.

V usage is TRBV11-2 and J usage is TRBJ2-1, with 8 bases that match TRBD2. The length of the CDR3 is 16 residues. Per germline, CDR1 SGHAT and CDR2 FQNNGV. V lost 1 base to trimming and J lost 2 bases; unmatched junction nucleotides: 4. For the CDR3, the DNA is TGTGCCAGCAGCTTAGCCCCAGCGGGGGCCTACAATGAGCAGTTCTTC. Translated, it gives CASSLAPAGAYNEQFF.

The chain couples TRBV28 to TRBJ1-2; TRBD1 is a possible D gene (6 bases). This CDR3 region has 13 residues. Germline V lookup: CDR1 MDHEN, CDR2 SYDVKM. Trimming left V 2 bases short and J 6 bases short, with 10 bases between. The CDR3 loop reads CASSLGQSDGYTF. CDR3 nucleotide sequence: TGTGCCAGCAGTTTAGGACAGTCGGATGGCTACACCTTC.

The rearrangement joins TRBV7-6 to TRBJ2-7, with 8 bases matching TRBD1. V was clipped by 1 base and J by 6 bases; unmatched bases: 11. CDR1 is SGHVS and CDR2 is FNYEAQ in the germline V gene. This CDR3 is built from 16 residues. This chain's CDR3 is CASSLGGPGQGGEQYF. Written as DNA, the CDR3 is TGTGCCAGCAGCTTAGGTGGCCCCGGACAGGGAGGCGAGCAGTACTTC.

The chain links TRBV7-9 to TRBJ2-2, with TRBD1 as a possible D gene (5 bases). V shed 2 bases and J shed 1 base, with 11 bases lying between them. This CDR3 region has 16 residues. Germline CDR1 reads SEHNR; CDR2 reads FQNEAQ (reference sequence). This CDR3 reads CASSLSRARNTGELFF. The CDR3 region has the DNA TGTGCCAGCAGCTTATCCAGGGCGAGGAACACCGGGGAGCTGTTTTTT.

CDR3 nucleotides: TGTGCCAGCTCACTGGCCGGGAGGAACACTGAAGCTTTCTTT. The encoded protein is CASSLAGRNTEAFF. The chain uses TRBV18 and TRBJ1-1; no clear D gene. The V end was cut by 4 bases, the J end by 1 base, with 10 bases between. Germline V gene data show CDR1 as KGHSH and CDR2 as LQKENI. The CDR3 runs to 14 residues. Looking up the rest from reference TRBV18 and TRBJ1-1 gives the full variable domain: NAGVMQNPRHLVRRRGQEARLRCSPMKGHSHVYWYRQLPEEGLKFMVYLQKENIIDESGMPKERFSAEFPKEGPSILRIQQVVRGDSAAYFCASSLAGRNTEAFFGQGTRLTVV.

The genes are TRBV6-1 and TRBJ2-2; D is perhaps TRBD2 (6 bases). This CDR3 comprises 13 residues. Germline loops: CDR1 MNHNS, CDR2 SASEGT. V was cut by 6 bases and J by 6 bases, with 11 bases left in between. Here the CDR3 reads CASSPREAGELFF. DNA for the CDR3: TGTGCCAGCAGCCCCAGGGAGGCCGGGGAGCTGTTTTTT.

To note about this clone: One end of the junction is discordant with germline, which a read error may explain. CDR3 in DNA: TGTTCCAGCAGCTTAGTTCATTCAGGGGGATTCAACTATGGCTACACCTTC. It translates to CSSSLVHSGGFNYGYTF. The chain couples TRBV7-9 to TRBJ1-2; TRBD1 matches at 7 bases. This CDR3 region has 17 residues. Germline assignment: CDR1 SEHNR and CDR2 FQNEAQ (reference sequence). Filled out from reference TRBV7-9 and TRBJ1-2, the complete variable domain reads DTGVSQNPRHKITKRGQNVTFRCDPISEHNRLYWYRQTLGQGPEFLTYFQNEAQLEKSRLLSDRFSAERPKGSFSTLEIQRTEQGDSAMYLCSSSLVHSGGFNYGYTFGSGTRLTVV.

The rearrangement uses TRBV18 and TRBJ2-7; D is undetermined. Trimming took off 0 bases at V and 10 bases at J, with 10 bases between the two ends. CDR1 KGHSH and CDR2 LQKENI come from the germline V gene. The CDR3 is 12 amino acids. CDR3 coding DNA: TGTGCCAGCTCACCACCGCAGTCCCCTCAGTACTTC. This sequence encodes CASSPPQSPQYF.

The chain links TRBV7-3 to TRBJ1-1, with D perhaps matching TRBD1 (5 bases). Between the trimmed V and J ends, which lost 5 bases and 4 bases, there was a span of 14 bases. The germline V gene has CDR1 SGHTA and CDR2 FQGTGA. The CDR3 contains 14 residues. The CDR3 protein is CASSRIGGGTEAFF. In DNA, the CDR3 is TGTGCCAGCAGCCGGATCGGGGGGGGCACTGAAGCTTTCTTT.

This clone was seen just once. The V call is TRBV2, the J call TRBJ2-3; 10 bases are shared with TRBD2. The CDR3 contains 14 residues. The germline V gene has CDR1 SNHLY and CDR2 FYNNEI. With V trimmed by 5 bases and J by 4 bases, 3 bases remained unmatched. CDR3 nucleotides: TGTGCCAGCAGTTCCGGGACTAGCGCAGATACGCAGTATTTT. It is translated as CASSSGTSADTQYF.

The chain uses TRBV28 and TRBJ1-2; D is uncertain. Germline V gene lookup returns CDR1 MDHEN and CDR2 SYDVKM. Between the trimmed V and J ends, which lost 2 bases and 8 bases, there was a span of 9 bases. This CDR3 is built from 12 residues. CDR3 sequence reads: CASSLRLYGYTF. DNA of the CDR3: TGTGCCAGCAGTTTACGACTATACGGCTACACCTTC.

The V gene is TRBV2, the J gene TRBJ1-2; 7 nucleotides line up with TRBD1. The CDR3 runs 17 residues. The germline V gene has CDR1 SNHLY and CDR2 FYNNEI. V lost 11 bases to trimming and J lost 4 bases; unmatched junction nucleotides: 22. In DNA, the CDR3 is TGTGCCTTGCATATGCCGGACAGGAGAGGTATTGGCTATGGCTACACCTTC. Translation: CALHMPDRRGIGYGYTF.

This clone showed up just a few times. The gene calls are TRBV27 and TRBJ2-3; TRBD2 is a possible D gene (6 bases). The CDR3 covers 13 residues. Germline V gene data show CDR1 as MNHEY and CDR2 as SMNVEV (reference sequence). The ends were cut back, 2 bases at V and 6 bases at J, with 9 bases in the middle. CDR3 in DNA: TGTGCCAGCAGTTTAGGGAGGCGCGATACGCAGTATTTT. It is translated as CASSLGRRDTQYF.

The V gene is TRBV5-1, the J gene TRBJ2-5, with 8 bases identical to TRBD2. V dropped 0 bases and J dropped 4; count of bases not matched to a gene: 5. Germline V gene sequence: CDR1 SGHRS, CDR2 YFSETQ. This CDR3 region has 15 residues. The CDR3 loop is CASSLAPGGAETQYF. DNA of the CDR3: TGCGCCAGCAGCTTGGCCCCGGGAGGGGCAGAGACCCAGTACTTC.

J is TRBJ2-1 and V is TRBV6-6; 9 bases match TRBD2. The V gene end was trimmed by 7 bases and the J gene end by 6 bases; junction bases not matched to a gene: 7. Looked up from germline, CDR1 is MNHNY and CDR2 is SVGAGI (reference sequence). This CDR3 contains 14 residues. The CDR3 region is CASTRRGGLNEQFF. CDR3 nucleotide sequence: TGTGCCAGCACCCGGCGGGGGGGCCTCAATGAGCAGTTCTTC.

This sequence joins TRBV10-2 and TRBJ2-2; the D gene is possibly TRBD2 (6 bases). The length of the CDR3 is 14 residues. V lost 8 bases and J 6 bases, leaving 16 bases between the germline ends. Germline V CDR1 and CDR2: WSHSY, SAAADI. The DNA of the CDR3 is TGCGCCAGCGTGCAATTAGCGGTTGCCGGGGAGCTGTTTTTT. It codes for CASVQLAVAGELFF.

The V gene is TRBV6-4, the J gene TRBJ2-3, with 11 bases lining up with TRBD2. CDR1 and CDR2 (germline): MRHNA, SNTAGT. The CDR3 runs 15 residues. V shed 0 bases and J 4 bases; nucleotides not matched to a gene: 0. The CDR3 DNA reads TGTGCCAGCAGTGACTCTAGCGGGAGGGCAGATACGCAGTATTTT. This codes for CASSDSSGRADTQYF.

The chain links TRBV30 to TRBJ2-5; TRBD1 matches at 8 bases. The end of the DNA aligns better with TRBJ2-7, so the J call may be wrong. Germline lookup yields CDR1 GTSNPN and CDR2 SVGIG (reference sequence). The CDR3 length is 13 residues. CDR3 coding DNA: TGTGCCTGGAGTAGCGACAGGGGCTACGAGCAGTACTTC. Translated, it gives CAWSSDRGYEQYF.

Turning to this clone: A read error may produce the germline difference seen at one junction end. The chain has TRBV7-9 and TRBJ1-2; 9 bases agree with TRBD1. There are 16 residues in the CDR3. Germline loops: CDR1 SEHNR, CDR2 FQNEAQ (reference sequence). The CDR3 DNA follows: TGTTCCAGCAGCTTAACTTGGGACAGGGTGAACTATGGCTACACCTTC. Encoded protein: CSSSLTWDRVNYGYTF.

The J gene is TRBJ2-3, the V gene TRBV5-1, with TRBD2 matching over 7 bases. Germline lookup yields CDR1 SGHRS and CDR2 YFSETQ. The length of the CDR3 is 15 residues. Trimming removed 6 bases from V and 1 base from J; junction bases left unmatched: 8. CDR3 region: CASIRGSPGTDTQYF. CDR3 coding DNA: TGCGCCAGCATCCGCGGGAGTCCGGGCACAGATACGCAGTATTTT.

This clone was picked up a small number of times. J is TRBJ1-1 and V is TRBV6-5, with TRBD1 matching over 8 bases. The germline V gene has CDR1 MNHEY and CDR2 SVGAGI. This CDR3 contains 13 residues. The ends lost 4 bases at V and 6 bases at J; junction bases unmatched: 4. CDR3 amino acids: CASSFTGGAEAFF. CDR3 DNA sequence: TGTGCCAGCAGTTTTACAGGGGGGGCTGAAGCTTTCTTT.

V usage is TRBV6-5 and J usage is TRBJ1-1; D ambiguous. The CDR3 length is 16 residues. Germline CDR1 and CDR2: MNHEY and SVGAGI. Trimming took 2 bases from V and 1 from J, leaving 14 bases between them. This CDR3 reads CASSYPKTGGNTEAFF. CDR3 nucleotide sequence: TGTGCCAGCAGTTACCCGAAAACCGGAGGGAACACTGAAGCTTTCTTT.

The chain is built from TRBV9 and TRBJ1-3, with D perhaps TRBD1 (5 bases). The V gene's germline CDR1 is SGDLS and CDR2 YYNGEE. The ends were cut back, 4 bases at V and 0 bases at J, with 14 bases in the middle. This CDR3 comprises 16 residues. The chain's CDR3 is CASSLQQEISGNTIYF. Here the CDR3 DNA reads TGTGCCAGCAGCCTCCAACAGGAAATCTCTGGAAACACCATATATTTT.

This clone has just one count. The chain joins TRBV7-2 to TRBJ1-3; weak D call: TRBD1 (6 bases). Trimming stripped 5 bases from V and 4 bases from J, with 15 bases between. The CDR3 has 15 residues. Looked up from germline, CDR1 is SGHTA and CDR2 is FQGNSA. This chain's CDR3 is CASSGGGGVGNTIYF. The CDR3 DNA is TGTGCCAGCAGCGGGGGGGGCGGCGTGGGAAACACCATATATTTT.

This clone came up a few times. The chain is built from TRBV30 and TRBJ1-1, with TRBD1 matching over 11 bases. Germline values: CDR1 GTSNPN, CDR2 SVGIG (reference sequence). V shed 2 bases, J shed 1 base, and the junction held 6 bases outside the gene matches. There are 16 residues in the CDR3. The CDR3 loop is CAWSLGTGGKNTEAFF. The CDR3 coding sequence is TGTGCCTGGAGTTTGGGGACAGGGGGAAAGAACACTGAAGCTTTCTTT.

CDR3 amino acids: CAWRGGAHEQYF. Written as DNA, the CDR3 is TGTGCCTGGAGGGGGGGGGCCCACGAGCAGTACTTC. The chain combines TRBV30 with TRBJ2-7, with D perhaps TRBD2 (7 bases). The CDR3 length is 12 residues. Germline CDR1 GTSNPN, CDR2 SVGIG (reference sequence). Trimming pared 3 bases from V and 5 bases from J, leaving 11 bases between.